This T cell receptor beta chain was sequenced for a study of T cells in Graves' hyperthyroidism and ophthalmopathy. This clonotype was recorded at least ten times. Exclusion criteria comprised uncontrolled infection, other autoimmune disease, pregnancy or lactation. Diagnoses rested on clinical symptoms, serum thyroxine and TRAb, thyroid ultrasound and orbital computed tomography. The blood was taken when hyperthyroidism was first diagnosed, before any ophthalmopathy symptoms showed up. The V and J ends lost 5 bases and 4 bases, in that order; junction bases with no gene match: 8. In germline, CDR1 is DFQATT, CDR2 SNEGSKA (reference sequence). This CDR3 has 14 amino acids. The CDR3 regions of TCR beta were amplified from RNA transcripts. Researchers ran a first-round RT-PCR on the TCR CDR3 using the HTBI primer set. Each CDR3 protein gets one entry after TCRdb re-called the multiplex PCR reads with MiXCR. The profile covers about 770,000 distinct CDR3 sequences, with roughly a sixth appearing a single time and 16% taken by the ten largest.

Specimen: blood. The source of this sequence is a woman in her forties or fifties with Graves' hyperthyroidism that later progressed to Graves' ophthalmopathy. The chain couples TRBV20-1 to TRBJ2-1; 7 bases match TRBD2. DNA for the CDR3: TGCAGTGCTCGGGACCGCGGGGGTTACAATGAGCAGTTCTTC. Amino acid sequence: CSARDRGGYNEQFF.